A selection of T cell receptor beta chains follows, all from one sample in a study of molecular identifiers for immune sequencing clone quantification. TCRdb ran MiXCR on the PCR reads and lists one entry per CDR3 protein. Of about 320,000 distinct CDR3 sequences in the sample, about a fifth were seen once. The specimen sequenced was naive CD8+ T cells from blood, with Jurkat cell RNA spiked in. Receptor source: a human donor in good health. Some libraries in this study had Jurkat cell RNA spiked in. Each CDR3 is given with its conserved first and last residue. The order of the fields is J gene, V gene, clone size, D gene, CDR3 protein, CDR3 DNA. D genes are given only for firm matches. For some rows the clone size is stated as once, few or many, or as a class when expanded; others skip it.

TRBJ1-3 | TRBV29-1 | - | - | CSAEAPRASGNTIYF | TGCAGCGCCGAGGCTCCCAGGGCCTCTGGAAACACCATATATTTT
TRBJ2-7 | TRBV7-9 | many | TRBD1 | CASSQTPGTGTYEQYF | TGTGCCAGCAGCCAAACGCCCGGGACAGGCACCTACGAGCAGTACTTC
TRBJ2-5 | TRBV20-1 | many | TRBD1 | CSAEAGGQETQYF | TGCAGTGCTGAGGCAGGGGGCCAAGAGACCCAGTACTTC
TRBJ1-2 | TRBV11-2 | - | - | CASSLDVGNNYGYTF | TGTGCCAGCAGCTTAGATGTGGGGAATAACTATGGCTACACCTTC
TRBJ2-3 | TRBV11-2 | many | TRBD2 | CASSSAPSGTWADTQYF | TGTGCCAGCAGCTCCGCTCCTAGCGGGACGTGGGCAGATACGCAGTATTTT
TRBJ2-3 | TRBV12-3/TRBV12-4 | many | - | CASSFSQRGADTQYF | TGTGCCAGCAGTTTCTCCCAGAGGGGGGCAGATACGCAGTATTTT
TRBJ2-7 | TRBV13 | many | - | CASSRTGLSYEQYF | TGTGCCAGCAGCCGAACGGGCCTCTCCTACGAGCAGTACTTC
TRBJ2-3 | TRBV13 | many | TRBD1 | CASSLGTVKGDPDTQYF | TGTGCCAGCAGCCTTGGGACAGTCAAAGGGGATCCAGATACGCAGTATTTT
TRBJ2-3 | TRBV24-1 | few | - | CATSDLLADTQYF | TGTGCCACCAGTGATTTGCTAGCAGATACGCAGTATTTT
TRBJ2-3 | TRBV7-8 | few | - | CASSLASTGSTDTQYF | TGTGCCAGCAGCTTAGCGTCCACCGGGAGCACAGATACGCAGTATTTT
TRBJ1-1 | TRBV11-2 | many | - | CASSLDGVLSVAFF | TGTGCCAGCAGCTTAGATGGTGTGCTGTCGGTGGCTTTCTTT
TRBJ2-3 | TRBV20-1 | many | TRBD1 | CSAQSGQGASDTQYF | TGCAGTGCCCAGAGTGGACAGGGGGCATCAGATACGCAGTATTTT
TRBJ1-5 | TRBV4-1 | many | - | CASSQGGNSNQPQHF | TGCGCCAGCAGCCAAGGCGGGAATAGCAATCAGCCCCAGCATTTT
TRBJ2-4 | TRBV7-9 | few | TRBD1 | CASSLLGGRENIQYF | TGTGCCAGCAGTTTACTAGGGGGCAGGGAGAACATTCAGTACTTC
TRBJ1-5 | TRBV6-5 | many | - | CATNQGFSNQPQHF | TGTGCCACCAACCAGGGTTTTAGCAATCAGCCCCAGCATTTT
TRBJ1-1 | TRBV6-2/TRBV6-3 | few | TRBD1 | CASSYRQGIMNTEAFF | TGTGCCAGCAGTTACCGACAGGGTATAATGAACACTGAGGCTTTCTTT
TRBJ2-7 | TRBV7-2 | few | TRBD2 | CASSPRASGELREQYF | TGTGCCAGCAGCCCGAGAGCTAGCGGCGAGCTACGCGAGCAGTACTTC
TRBJ2-1 | TRBV15 | - | - | CATSRDKVLRSYSEQFF | TGTGCCACCAGCAGAGATAAGGTCCTCCGCTCCTACAGTGAGCAGTTCTTC
TRBJ2-7 | TRBV27 | many | TRBD1 | CASEPGQGHDEQYF | TGTGCCAGTGAGCCGGGACAGGGTCACGACGAGCAGTACTTC
TRBJ2-3 | TRBV27 | - | TRBD2 | CASSSIGLASHTDTQYF | TGTGCCAGCAGTTCCATAGGACTAGCGAGTCACACAGATACGCAGTATTTT
TRBJ2-7 | TRBV5-1 | many | - | CASSPDAGEQYF | TGCGCCAGCAGCCCGGACGCCGGCGAGCAGTACTTC
TRBJ1-1 | TRBV4-1 | few | - | CASSLSRGTEAFF | TGCGCCAGCAGCTTAAGCAGAGGGACAGAAGCTTTCTTT
TRBJ2-7 | TRBV4-3 | many | - | CASSQDWASSYEQYF | TGCGCCAGCAGCCAAGATTGGGCTAGCTCCTACGAGCAGTACTTC